This T cell receptor beta chain was identified in a study of blood T cells in healthy people across ages. About the research overall: Capture by template switching was about one barcoded beta molecule per two T cells. Study-wide results and limits: From one million sequenced T cells, diversity estimates were lower bounds. A greater number of naive CD4+ cells and higher diversity distinguished long-lived donors from aged donors.

CDR1 and CDR2 (germline): SQVTM, ANQGSEA. V dropped 0 bases and J dropped 3 bases, with 15 bases sitting between them. CDR3 length equals 15 residues. A word on this clonotype: The antigen is not known.

Together with a sample-barcoded 5' primer, a J-beta primer mix was included in a second PCR lasting about 7 to 11 cycles. MiXCR, run by TCRdb on the 5' RACE reads, gives a single entry per CDR3 protein. The profile covers approximately 1,700,000 distinct CDR3 sequences, with approximately 39% appearing a single time and more than 20% taken by the ten largest. The sequence came from a human donor in good health. This chain uses TRBV29-1 with TRBJ2-7; no clear D. The specimen sequenced was blood. CDR3 sequence reads: CSVEEGQETDYEQYF. In DNA form, the CDR3 reads TGCAGCGTTGAAGAAGGCCAGGAGACCGACTACGAGCAGTACTTC.